This T cell receptor (beta chain) appears in the sequencing data of a study of OX40 agonist ivuxolimab in advanced cancers. The table came from immunoSEQ multiplex PCR; TCRdb's copy has only in-frame clones and leaves some out. The data show tens of thousands of clones, just under 75% seen once. General observations from the study: On average, CD8+ T cells showed a greater number of expanded clones than CD4+. In the expanded peripheral T cells, antigen specificity was never determined.

V trimming: 4 bases; J trimming: 7 bases; junction bases outside the gene matches: 11. This CDR3 comprises 16 residues. CDR1 and CDR2 (germline): LNHDA, SQIVND (reference sequence). To note about this clone: Its antigen is undetermined.

V and J are TRBV19 and TRBJ2-2; 8 bases are shared with TRBD1. Sequences were derived from CD4+ or CD8+ T cells sorted from blood, sampled in a trial of the OX40 agonist ivuxolimab. The receptor was derived from an adult with an advanced solid tumor such as melanoma, head and neck, liver or kidney cancer. The CDR3: CASSTPGGSYGGELFF. CDR3 sequence (DNA): TGTGCCAGTAGTACCCCAGGGGGCTCGTACGGCGGGGAGCTGTTTTTT.